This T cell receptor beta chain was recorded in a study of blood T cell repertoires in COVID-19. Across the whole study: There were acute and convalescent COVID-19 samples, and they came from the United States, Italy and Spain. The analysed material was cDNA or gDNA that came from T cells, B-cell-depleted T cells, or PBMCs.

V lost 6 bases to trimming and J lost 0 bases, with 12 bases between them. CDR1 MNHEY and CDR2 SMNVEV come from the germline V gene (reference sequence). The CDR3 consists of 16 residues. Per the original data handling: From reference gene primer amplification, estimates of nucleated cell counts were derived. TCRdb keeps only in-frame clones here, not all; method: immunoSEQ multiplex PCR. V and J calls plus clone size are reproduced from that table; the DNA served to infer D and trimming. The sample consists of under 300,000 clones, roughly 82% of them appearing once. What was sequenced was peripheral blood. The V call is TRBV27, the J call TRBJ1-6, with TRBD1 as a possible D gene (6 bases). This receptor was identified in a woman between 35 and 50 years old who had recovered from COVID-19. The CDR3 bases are TGTGCCAGCAGCCGTGACAGGAGCTCCTATAATTCACCCCTCCACTTT. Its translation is CASSRDRSSYNSPLHF.